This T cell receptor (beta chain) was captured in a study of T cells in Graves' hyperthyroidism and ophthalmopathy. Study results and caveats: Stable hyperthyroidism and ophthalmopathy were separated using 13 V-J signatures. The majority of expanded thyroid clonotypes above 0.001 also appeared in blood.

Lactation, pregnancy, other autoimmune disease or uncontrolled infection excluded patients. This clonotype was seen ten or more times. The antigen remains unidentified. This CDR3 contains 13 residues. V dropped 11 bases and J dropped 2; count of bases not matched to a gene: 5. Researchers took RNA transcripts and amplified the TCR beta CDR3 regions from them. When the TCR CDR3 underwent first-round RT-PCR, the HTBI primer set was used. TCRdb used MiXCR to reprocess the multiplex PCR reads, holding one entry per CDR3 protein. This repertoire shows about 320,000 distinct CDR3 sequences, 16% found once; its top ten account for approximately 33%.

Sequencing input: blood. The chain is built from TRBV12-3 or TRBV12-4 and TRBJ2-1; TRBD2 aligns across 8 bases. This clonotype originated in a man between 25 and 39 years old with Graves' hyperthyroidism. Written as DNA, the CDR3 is TGTGCCGCCGGGGGGGGACCCTACAATGAGCAGTTCTTC. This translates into CAAGGGPYNEQFF.